Listed below are T cell receptor beta chains from one sample, sequenced in a study of shared clonotypes between healthy human individuals. Here immunoSEQ multiplex PCR was the method, and the copy in TCRdb shows in-frame clones only, minus some. The sample carries around 1.9 million clones, 85% to 95% recorded once. Sample: naive CD8+ T cells from PBMCs. These receptors came from a man between 18 and 29 years old in good health. Some clones in this sample may be carry-over from other donors' samples. CDR3s include the opening cysteine and the closing phenylalanine or tryptophan. A D gene is named only where the DNA matches it firmly. Clone size appears in some rows only: once, few, many, or a class for an expanded clone.

clone_size: .
d_call: TRBD1
v_call: TRBV13
j_call: TRBJ1-4
cdr3_nt: TGTGCCAGCAGCTTGACAGGGATGGGGGAAAAACTGTTTTTT
cdr3_aa: CASSLTGMGEKLFF

clone_size: .
d_call: .
v_call: TRBV7-9
j_call: TRBJ1-1
cdr3_nt: TGTGCCAGCAGGCCAGGGGAGAACACTGAAGCTTTCTTT
cdr3_aa: CASRPGENTEAFF

clone_size: once
d_call: TRBD1
v_call: TRBV5-8
j_call: TRBJ2-7
cdr3_nt: TGTGCCAGCAGCTCCGGACAGGGCGGCGAGCAGTACTTC
cdr3_aa: CASSSGQGGEQYF

clone_size: .
d_call: .
v_call: TRBV7-6
j_call: TRBJ2-7
cdr3_nt: TGTGCCAGCAGTCTTACACCTCAGGGCCACGAGCAGTACTTC
cdr3_aa: CASSLTPQGHEQYF

clone_size: .
d_call: .
v_call: TRBV11-2
j_call: TRBJ2-7
cdr3_nt: TGTGCCAGCAGCCATCAATACCTCCTACCCTACGAGCAGTACTTC
cdr3_aa: CASSHQYLLPYEQYF

clone_size: .
d_call: .
v_call: TRBV5-5
j_call: TRBJ2-7
cdr3_nt: TGTGCCAGCAGCTTGTGGGGACAATCCTACGAGCAGTACTTC
cdr3_aa: CASSLWGQSYEQYF

clone_size: .
d_call: TRBD2
v_call: TRBV29-1
j_call: TRBJ2-7
cdr3_nt: TGCAGCGTTGAAGACGAGTCTAGCGGGGGCTACGAGCAGTACTTC
cdr3_aa: CSVEDESSGGYEQYF

clone_size: .
d_call: TRBD1
v_call: TRBV27
j_call: TRBJ1-1
cdr3_nt: TGTGCCAGCAGCCCCGGACAGGGATTATCGTCTGAAGCTTTCTTT
cdr3_aa: CASSPGQGLSSEAFF

clone_size: .
d_call: .
v_call: TRBV25-1
j_call: TRBJ1-2
cdr3_nt: TGTGCCAGCAGTTCTGGGGACGGCTATGGCTACACCTTC
cdr3_aa: CASSSGDGYGYTF

clone_size: .
d_call: .
v_call: TRBV27
j_call: TRBJ2-7
cdr3_nt: TGTGCCAGCAGTCTTGACACTCACAGGGCCCATATGTTATACGAGCAGTACTTC
cdr3_aa: CASSLDTHRAHMLYEQYF

clone_size: once
d_call: .
v_call: TRBV27
j_call: TRBJ1-5
cdr3_nt: TGTGCCAGCAGTTTACGGGTGGGCCATCAGCCCCAGCATTTT
cdr3_aa: CASSLRVGHQPQHF

clone_size: .
d_call: .
v_call: TRBV7-2
j_call: TRBJ2-1
cdr3_nt: TGTGCCAGCAGCAATACCCGCGGGTTCGAGCAGTTCTTC
cdr3_aa: CASSNTRGFEQFF

clone_size: .
d_call: .
v_call: TRBV5-4
j_call: TRBJ1-1
cdr3_nt: TGTGCCAGCAGCTTCTCAACAGGCCCAAAGACTGAAGCTTTCTTT
cdr3_aa: CASSFSTGPKTEAFF

clone_size: .
d_call: .
v_call: TRBV14
j_call: TRBJ2-1
cdr3_nt: TGTGCCAGCAGCCCTCAGACAGGTAGGGGCGATGAGCAGTTCTTC
cdr3_aa: CASSPQTGRGDEQFF

clone_size: .
d_call: .
v_call: TRBV4-2
j_call: TRBJ2-7
cdr3_nt: TGTGCCAGCAGCCCTATGGGGCGGTTTGTAGAGGGCACCTACGAGCAGTACTTC
cdr3_aa: CASSPMGRFVEGTYEQYF

clone_size: .
d_call: .
v_call: TRBV27
j_call: TRBJ2-7
cdr3_nt: TGTGCCAGCAGTTTAGGGAAGTCCTACGAGCAGTACTTC
cdr3_aa: CASSLGKSYEQYF

clone_size: once
d_call: TRBD2
v_call: TRBV19
j_call: TRBJ2-1
cdr3_nt: TGTGCCAGTAGCTCTAGCGGGAGTTACAATGAGCAGTTCTTC
cdr3_aa: CASSSSGSYNEQFF

clone_size: .
d_call: TRBD1
v_call: TRBV15
j_call: TRBJ2-3
cdr3_nt: TGTGCCACCAGCGGGGGACAGGGCCCTAGCACAGATACGCAGTATTTT
cdr3_aa: CATSGGQGPSTDTQYF

clone_size: .
d_call: .
v_call: TRBV7-3
j_call: TRBJ2-1
cdr3_nt: TGTGCCAGCAGCGGAGGGTTGGTGGATGAGCAGTTCTTC
cdr3_aa: CASSGGLVDEQFF

clone_size: .
d_call: .
v_call: TRBV7-8
j_call: TRBJ1-2
cdr3_nt: TGTGCCAGCAGCTTAGACACATTGGGCGCTGAACCTAACTATGGCTACACCTTC
cdr3_aa: CASSLDTLGAEPNYGYTF

clone_size: .
d_call: TRBD1
v_call: TRBV7-9
j_call: TRBJ1-4
cdr3_nt: TGTGCCAGCAGGGGGAAGGGACAGACCCCAACTAATGAAAAACTGTTTTTT
cdr3_aa: CASRGKGQTPTNEKLFF

clone_size: .
d_call: .
v_call: TRBV7-2
j_call: TRBJ2-1
cdr3_nt: TGTGCCAGCAGCACCCTCTCCTACAATGAGCAGTTCTTC
cdr3_aa: CASSTLSYNEQFF